This T cell receptor (beta chain) was profiled in a study of siplizumab effects on memory and regulatory T cells. Study-level results: The diversity of naive T cells seemed greater than that of memory cells, and their alloresponse contribution seemed major.

The data were produced by immunoSEQ multiplex PCR, yet TCRdb's version contains in-frame clones alone and is incomplete. Of approximately 100,000 clones in the sample, 94% were seen once. In regard to this clone: As yet, its antigen is unknown.

Germline CDR1 reads LNHDA; CDR2 reads SQIVND (reference sequence). This CDR3 spans 13 amino acids. V lost 4 bases to trimming and J lost 11 bases, with 14 bases between them. The sequence derives from a human donor in good health. The V and J genes are TRBV19 and TRBJ2-2; D gene unclear. The sequencing sample was made of Tregs sorted from blood. The CDR3 nucleotides are TGTGCCAGTAGTACTACCCTAATGACAGAGCTGTTTTTT. This codes for CASSTTLMTELFF.